This entry is about one TCR beta chain. Using immunoSEQ multiplex PCR, the repertoire was profiled, and TCRdb retains in-frame clones only, with some absent. Among under 250,000 clones listed, 60% to 85% were seen once. This sample was taken from a study of blood T cell repertoires in COVID-19. Background on the study: T cells, B-cell-depleted T cells, or PBMCs provided the cDNA or gDNA that served as material.

The CDR3 extends over 16 amino acids. The germline V gene encodes CDR1 MNHEY and CDR2 SMNVEV (reference sequence). The J segment lost 5 bases and the V segment lost 8 bases, leaving 15 bases of the junction unmatched. Sequences were obtained from peripheral blood. The source of this sequence is a woman aged 70-85 years with acute or convalescent COVID-19. The chain couples TRBV27 to TRBJ2-1; 7 nucleotides match TRBD1. The chain's CDR3 is CASRILSGTANNEQFF. CDR3 in DNA: TGTGCCAGCCGGATCCTCTCCGGGACAGCGAACAATGAGCAGTTCTTC.